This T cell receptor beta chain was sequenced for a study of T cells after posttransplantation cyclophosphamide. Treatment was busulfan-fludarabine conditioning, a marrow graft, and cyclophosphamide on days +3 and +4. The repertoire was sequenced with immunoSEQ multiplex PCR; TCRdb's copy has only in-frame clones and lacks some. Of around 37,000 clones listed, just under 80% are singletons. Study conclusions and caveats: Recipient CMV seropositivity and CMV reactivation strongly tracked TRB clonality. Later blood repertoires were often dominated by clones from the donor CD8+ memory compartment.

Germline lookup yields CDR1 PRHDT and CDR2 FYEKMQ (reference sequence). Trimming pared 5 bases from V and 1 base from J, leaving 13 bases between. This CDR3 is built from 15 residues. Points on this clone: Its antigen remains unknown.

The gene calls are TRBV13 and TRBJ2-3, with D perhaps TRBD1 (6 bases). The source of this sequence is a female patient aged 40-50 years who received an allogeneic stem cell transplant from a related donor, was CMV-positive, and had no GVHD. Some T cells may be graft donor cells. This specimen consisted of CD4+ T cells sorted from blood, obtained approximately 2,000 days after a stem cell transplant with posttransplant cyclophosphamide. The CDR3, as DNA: TGTGCCAGCAGCCCCCAGGGGTCGGGCACAGATACGCAGTATTTT. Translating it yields CASSPQGSGTDTQYF.